This is a list of T cell receptor beta chains from one sample in a study of cytomegalovirus exposure and HLA in healthy donors. Assay: immunoSEQ multiplex PCR; the TCRdb copy retains only in-frame clones and omits some. In the table there are about 130,000 clones, 70% of which are singletons. The sequenced material came from PBMCs. The receptors stem from a woman aged 55 to 70 in good health and CMV-seropositive. Both conserved end residues are part of each CDR3. D genes are given only for firm matches. Clone size is stated in some rows and not others, as once, few, many or a class when expanded.

abundance: -
j_gene: TRBJ2-7
v_gene: TRBV2
d_gene: TRBD1
CDR3nt: TGTGCCGTTGTTTTCTCAGGGGGCCAAAGAGCCGACGAGCAGTACTTC
CDR3aa: CAVVFSGGQRADEQYF

abundance: -
j_gene: TRBJ2-1
v_gene: TRBV30
d_gene: TRBD1
CDR3nt: TGTGCCTGGAGTGTACGACAGGGGACTTACAATGAGCAGTTCTTC
CDR3aa: CAWSVRQGTYNEQFF

abundance: -
j_gene: TRBJ2-1
v_gene: TRBV2
d_gene: -
CDR3nt: TGTGCCAGCATGCCATCTCGATGGGGGGAGAATGAGCAGTTCTTC
CDR3aa: CASMPSRWGENEQFF

abundance: -
j_gene: TRBJ1-1
v_gene: TRBV5-1
d_gene: -
CDR3nt: TGCGCCAGCAGCCGGACAGAGAACACTGAAGCTTTCTTT
CDR3aa: CASSRTENTEAFF

abundance: -
j_gene: TRBJ2-7
v_gene: TRBV18
d_gene: -
CDR3nt: TGTGCCAGCTCACCATCAACAGGGCAGGCCTACGAGCAGTACTTC
CDR3aa: CASSPSTGQAYEQYF

abundance: few
j_gene: TRBJ2-1
v_gene: TRBV5-5
d_gene: -
CDR3nt: TGTGCCAGCAGCCAAAACTTCGAGAATGAGCAGTTCTTC
CDR3aa: CASSQNFENEQFF

abundance: once
j_gene: TRBJ2-7
v_gene: TRBV19
d_gene: TRBD1
CDR3nt: TGTGCCAGTAGTATAGCCTATTCCCCCGGGACAGTCTACGAGCAGTACTTC
CDR3aa: CASSIAYSPGTVYEQYF

abundance: -
j_gene: TRBJ2-1
v_gene: TRBV15
d_gene: TRBD2
CDR3nt: TGTGCCACCAGCTCAAAAACTAGCGTCAGTCTAGAGCAGTTCTTC
CDR3aa: CATSSKTSVSLEQFF

abundance: -
j_gene: TRBJ2-1
v_gene: TRBV6-1
d_gene: TRBD2
CDR3nt: TGTGCCAGTACTAGGACTAGCGGTTCTAATGAGCAGTTCTTC
CDR3aa: CASTRTSGSNEQFF

abundance: -
j_gene: TRBJ1-1
v_gene: TRBV29-1
d_gene: TRBD1
CDR3nt: TGCAGCGTTGAACGGGACAGAAACACTGAAGCTTTCTTT
CDR3aa: CSVERDRNTEAFF

abundance: few
j_gene: TRBJ2-2
v_gene: TRBV5-1
d_gene: TRBD1
CDR3nt: TGCGCCAGCATCAAAACTACAGGGGCTCCCGGGGAGCTGTTTTTT
CDR3aa: CASIKTTGAPGELFF

abundance: -
j_gene: TRBJ2-2
v_gene: TRBV10-1
d_gene: TRBD1
CDR3nt: TGCGCCAGCAGGGCAAGGGACAGGGAGAAGCCCGGGGAGCTGTTTTTT
CDR3aa: CASRARDREKPGELFF

abundance: once
j_gene: TRBJ2-2
v_gene: TRBV10-3
d_gene: TRBD1
CDR3nt: TGTGCCATCAGCGCCGGGACAGCGAACACCGGGGAGCTGTTTTTT
CDR3aa: CAISAGTANTGELFF

abundance: once
j_gene: TRBJ2-1
v_gene: TRBV30
d_gene: TRBD2
CDR3nt: TGTGCCTGGAATCGGTTAGCGGGAGCAGGCAATGAGCAGTTCTTC
CDR3aa: CAWNRLAGAGNEQFF

abundance: -
j_gene: TRBJ1-6
v_gene: TRBV5-1
d_gene: -
CDR3nt: TGCGCCACGACAGGAGTCCGATCACCCCTCCACTTT
CDR3aa: CATTGVRSPLHF

abundance: few
j_gene: TRBJ2-7
v_gene: TRBV18
d_gene: -
CDR3nt: TGTGCCAGCTCACCACCGAGCTTAACTAGGACCGAGCAGTACTTC
CDR3aa: CASSPPSLTRTEQYF

abundance: -
j_gene: TRBJ2-1
v_gene: TRBV18
d_gene: -
CDR3nt: TGTGCCAGCTCATTCAACAATGAGCAGTTCTTC
CDR3aa: CASSFNNEQFF

abundance: -
j_gene: TRBJ2-3
v_gene: TRBV6-1
d_gene: -
CDR3nt: TGTGCCAGCACCTTGGCTAGCGGCACAGATACGCAGTATTTT
CDR3aa: CASTLASGTDTQYF

abundance: once
j_gene: TRBJ2-5
v_gene: TRBV19
d_gene: -
CDR3nt: TGTGCCAGTAGTATACGGAGGGAGACCCAGTACTTC
CDR3aa: CASSIRRETQYF

abundance: -
j_gene: TRBJ2-7
v_gene: TRBV7-8
d_gene: TRBD2
CDR3nt: TGTGCCAGCAGCAAACAATTAGCGGGTCACACCTACGAGCAGTACTTC
CDR3aa: CASSKQLAGHTYEQYF

abundance: -
j_gene: TRBJ2-3
v_gene: TRBV9
d_gene: TRBD2
CDR3nt: TGTGCCAGCAGCGTACAGGCGGGAGGGCCCACAGATACGCAGTATTTT
CDR3aa: CASSVQAGGPTDTQYF

abundance: -
j_gene: TRBJ2-7
v_gene: TRBV19
d_gene: TRBD1
CDR3nt: TGTGCCAGTAGTATAGGTACAGGGGGAGACTACGAGCAGTACTTC
CDR3aa: CASSIGTGGDYEQYF

abundance: -
j_gene: TRBJ2-7
v_gene: TRBV5-6
d_gene: TRBD1
CDR3nt: TGTGCCAGCAGCCGACAGGGGACCTCCTACGAGCAGTACTTC
CDR3aa: CASSRQGTSYEQYF

abundance: -
j_gene: TRBJ2-1
v_gene: TRBV6-6
d_gene: -
CDR3nt: TGTGCCAGCGACCGGGGAAGCTCGGCCAATGAGCAGTTCTTC
CDR3aa: CASDRGSSANEQFF

abundance: -
j_gene: TRBJ2-5
v_gene: TRBV19
d_gene: TRBD1
CDR3nt: TGTGCCAGTAGTACCGCCAGGACAGGGGGGGAGACCCAGTACTTC
CDR3aa: CASSTARTGGETQYF

abundance: -
j_gene: TRBJ1-2
v_gene: TRBV28
d_gene: -
CDR3nt: TGTGCCAGCAGGCAAACAGGGAATGGCTACACCTTC
CDR3aa: CASRQTGNGYTF

abundance: -
j_gene: TRBJ2-7
v_gene: TRBV28
d_gene: -
CDR3nt: TGTGCCACCCGATGGGACTCGTCCTACGAGCAGTACTTC
CDR3aa: CATRWDSSYEQYF

abundance: once
j_gene: TRBJ2-7
v_gene: TRBV27
d_gene: -
CDR3nt: TGTGCCAGCAGGGGGTTTGAAGGGAGACCCTACGAGCAGTACTTC
CDR3aa: CASRGFEGRPYEQYF

abundance: few
j_gene: TRBJ2-1
v_gene: TRBV7-3
d_gene: TRBD2
CDR3nt: TGTGCCAGCAGCTTAACGGGACTAGCTCCCAATGAGCAGTTCTTC
CDR3aa: CASSLTGLAPNEQFF

abundance: -
j_gene: TRBJ1-1
v_gene: TRBV15
d_gene: TRBD1
CDR3nt: TGTGCCACCAGCAGAGAGACAGGGAAAGCTTTCTTT
CDR3aa: CATSRETGKAFF

abundance: -
j_gene: TRBJ1-5
v_gene: TRBV27
d_gene: -
CDR3nt: TGTGCCAGCAGTCCCGGGGGATATTATAGCAATCAGCCCCAGCATTTT
CDR3aa: CASSPGGYYSNQPQHF

abundance: -
j_gene: TRBJ1-1
v_gene: TRBV19
d_gene: TRBD1
CDR3nt: TGTGCCAGTAGTATCACAGGGGTTACCACTGAAGCTTTCTTT
CDR3aa: CASSITGVTTEAFF

abundance: -
j_gene: TRBJ1-1
v_gene: TRBV29-1
d_gene: TRBD1
CDR3nt: TGCAGCGTTGAACTGACAGGGGGGAGATCCGAAGCTTTCTTT
CDR3aa: CSVELTGGRSEAFF

abundance: once
j_gene: TRBJ1-2
v_gene: TRBV6-1
d_gene: -
CDR3nt: TGTGCCAGCAGTGACGGACAATATGGCTACACCTTC
CDR3aa: CASSDGQYGYTF

abundance: -
j_gene: TRBJ1-1
v_gene: TRBV27
d_gene: -
CDR3nt: TGTGCCAGCAGTCCGGACAGATACACTGAAGCTTTCTTT
CDR3aa: CASSPDRYTEAFF

abundance: -
j_gene: TRBJ2-4
v_gene: TRBV29-1
d_gene: TRBD2
CDR3nt: TGCAGCGTGGCGGGGGGGGCCAAAAACATTCAGTACTTC
CDR3aa: CSVAGGAKNIQYF

abundance: -
j_gene: TRBJ2-2
v_gene: TRBV15
d_gene: TRBD1
CDR3nt: TGTGCCACCAGCGGCGACAGGGTCAACACCGGGGAGCTGTTTTTT
CDR3aa: CATSGDRVNTGELFF

abundance: -
j_gene: TRBJ2-2
v_gene: TRBV29-1
d_gene: -
CDR3nt: TGCAGCGTTAGGGGTAGGAACACCGGGGAGCTGTTTTTT
CDR3aa: CSVRGRNTGELFF

abundance: -
j_gene: TRBJ2-5
v_gene: TRBV2
d_gene: TRBD2
CDR3nt: TGTGCCAGGGGACTAGCGGTCTCGGGCGAGACCCAGTACTTC
CDR3aa: CARGLAVSGETQYF

abundance: -
j_gene: TRBJ1-2
v_gene: TRBV7-9
d_gene: -
CDR3nt: TGTGCCAGCAGCTCCGCGGGATCCCACGGCTACACCTTC
CDR3aa: CASSSAGSHGYTF

abundance: -
j_gene: TRBJ2-3
v_gene: TRBV9
d_gene: -
CDR3nt: TGTGCCAGCAGCGGAGCAAAGCCCCGGGGAACAGATACGCAGTATTTT
CDR3aa: CASSGAKPRGTDTQYF

abundance: once
j_gene: TRBJ1-1
v_gene: TRBV28
d_gene: TRBD1
CDR3nt: TGTGCCAGCAGCGGGTCGACGACAGGGGGGTTCACTGAAGCTTTCTTT
CDR3aa: CASSGSTTGGFTEAFF

abundance: -
j_gene: TRBJ1-1
v_gene: TRBV6-5
d_gene: -
CDR3nt: TGTGCCAGCAGAACGCAAGGGAGGACTGAAGCTTTCTTT
CDR3aa: CASRTQGRTEAFF

abundance: -
j_gene: TRBJ2-1
v_gene: TRBV30
d_gene: -
CDR3nt: TGTGCCTGGTCCACGTACAGTACCTACAATGAGCAGTTCTTC
CDR3aa: CAWSTYSTYNEQFF

abundance: -
j_gene: TRBJ2-3
v_gene: TRBV30
d_gene: TRBD2
CDR3nt: TGTGCCTGGAGCAAATCCGGGACTAGCGGGAGCAGAGATACGCAGTATTTT
CDR3aa: CAWSKSGTSGSRDTQYF

abundance: few
j_gene: TRBJ1-5
v_gene: TRBV19
d_gene: TRBD1
CDR3nt: TGTGCCAGTTCGGACAGGGAGAATCAGCCCCAGCATTTT
CDR3aa: CASSDRENQPQHF

abundance: -
j_gene: TRBJ2-5
v_gene: TRBV29-1
d_gene: TRBD2
CDR3nt: TGCAGCGCTGGGGTTAGCGGGAGTTCGGAGACCCAGTACTTC
CDR3aa: CSAGVSGSSETQYF

abundance: -
j_gene: TRBJ1-1
v_gene: TRBV28
d_gene: -
CDR3nt: TGTGCCAGCAGTCCCACCTACAGGGTTTTCGCTGAAGCTTTCTTT
CDR3aa: CASSPTYRVFAEAFF

abundance: once
j_gene: TRBJ2-7
v_gene: TRBV10-3
d_gene: TRBD2
CDR3nt: TGTGCCATCAGGCTGAGCGGGAGTGTCTCCTACGAGCAGTACTTC
CDR3aa: CAIRLSGSVSYEQYF

abundance: -
j_gene: TRBJ2-7
v_gene: TRBV6-1
d_gene: TRBD2
CDR3nt: TGTGCCAGTGTAGCGGGTGCATCCTACGAGCAGTACTTC
CDR3aa: CASVAGASYEQYF

abundance: -
j_gene: TRBJ2-7
v_gene: TRBV5-4
d_gene: TRBD1
CDR3nt: TGTGCCAGCAGCTCCCGGGACAGGGGGCGAATAGAGCAGTACTTC
CDR3aa: CASSSRDRGRIEQYF